These 2 T cell receptor beta chains share one sample of origin, sequenced in a study of T cells in Graves' hyperthyroidism and ophthalmopathy (dated by TCRdb to the late 2010s). The library relied on multiplex PCR. TCRdb lists the instrument as Illumina HiSeq 2000. The TCR beta CDR3 regions were amplified from the RNA transcripts. The first round of RT-PCR for the TCR CDR3 was performed with the HTBI primer set and the Qiagen OneStep RT-PCR kit. TCRdb applied fastp at Q25 and MiXCR to the public reads, then kept only in-frame beta chains. Rows with one shared CDR3 protein collapse into an entry with the most common genes and DNA. Present in this sample are approximately 480,000 distinct CDR3 sequences, around 20% of which were seen just once. Of the sample, about 30% is held by the ten largest clones. The sequencing sample was made of blood. These receptors came from a man aged 18 to 30 with Graves' hyperthyroidism.

Many counts were recorded for this clonotype. The chain uses TRBV7-8 and TRBJ1-5; TRBD1 matches 8 bases. CDR1 is SGHVS and CDR2 is FQNEAQ in the germline V gene. The CDR3 is 14 residues long. Trimming at V came to 6 bases and at J to 4 bases, leaving 5 bases not matched to a gene. The CDR3 sequence is CASRQGAGNQPQHF. CDR3 nucleotides: TGTGCCAGCAGGCAGGGGGCGGGAAATCAGCCCCAGCATTTT.

This clonotype has just a few counts. The CDR3 reads CASSVEVGGTGELFF. The CDR3 nucleotides read TGTGCCAGCAGCGTAGAAGTAGGGGGCACCGGGGAGCTGTTTTTT. The chain combines TRBV7-8 with TRBJ2-2, with D possibly being TRBD1 (6 bases). The V end lost 5 bases, the J end lost 4 bases, and 14 bases lay between the germline ends. Germline V gene data show CDR1 as SGHVS and CDR2 as FQNEAQ. CDR3 length: 15 residues.